The 13 T cell receptor beta chains presented below share a single source sample, sequenced in a study of T cell responses to AZD1222 COVID-19 vaccine. TCRdb's copy holds only in-frame clones and misses some; the assay was immunoSEQ multiplex PCR. The table records 150,000 to 180,000 clones, about nine tenths of them present only once. Specimen: peripheral blood, collected on day 0 of AZD1222 vaccination. These receptors came from an adult in good health.

The gene calls are TRBV6-2 or TRBV6-3 and TRBJ2-7; TRBD2 agrees at 9 bases. CDR1 is MNHEY, CDR2 SVGEGT, per germline. With V trimmed by 6 bases and J by 3 bases, 6 bases remained unmatched. CDR3 length equals 14 residues. The CDR3 is CASSRLAVLYEQYF. CDR3 nucleotide sequence: TGTGCCAGCAGCCGACTAGCGGTACTCTACGAGCAGTACTTC.

The chain uses TRBV18 and TRBJ2-2; 12 bases map to TRBD2. J lost 5 bases, V lost 6 bases, and 10 bases had no gene match. The CDR3 consists of 17 residues. Germline CDR1 is KGHSH and CDR2 is LQKENI. The CDR3 sequence: CASSRGLAGSGTGELFF. In nucleotides, the CDR3 is TGTGCCAGCTCCCGCGGACTAGCGGGATCAGGTACCGGGGAGCTGTTTTTT.

The chain is built from TRBV7-9 and TRBJ1-4, with D possibly being TRBD1 (5 bases). The CDR3 loop spans 17 amino acids. CDR1 and CDR2 (germline): SEHNR, FQNEAQ (reference sequence). V shed 4 bases and J shed 0 bases, with 15 bases lying between them. For the CDR3, the DNA is TGTGCCAGCAGCTCAGCAAGGGACCCCCCAACTAATGAAAAACTGTTTTTT. This sequence encodes CASSSARDPPTNEKLFF.

The genes are TRBV27 and TRBJ2-3, with 14 bases aligning to TRBD2. J lost 6 bases, V lost 5 bases, and 4 bases had no gene match. Looked up from germline, CDR1 is MNHEY and CDR2 is SMNVEV (reference sequence). The CDR3 totals 15 residues. CDR3 protein: CASSQGLAGVDTQYF. CDR3 DNA: TGTGCCAGCAGTCAGGGACTAGCGGGAGTTGATACGCAGTATTTT.

CDR3 protein: CASSPPPGYTF. The CDR3 region has the DNA TGTGCCAGCAGTCCCCCACCTGGCTACACCTTC. This chain joins TRBV28 and TRBJ1-2; D is ambiguous. The V and J ends lost 5 bases and 7 bases respectively, with 8 bases between them. CDR1 is MDHEN, CDR2 SYDVKM, per germline. CDR3 length: 11 residues.

This chain joins TRBV11-2 and TRBJ1-6; 8 bases agree with TRBD1. Germline CDR1 reads SGHAT; CDR2 reads FQNNGV. The CDR3 contains 15 residues. Trimming removed 3 bases from V and 10 bases from J; junction bases left unmatched: 8. CDR3 residues: CASSFGTGSRSPLHF. DNA for the CDR3: TGTGCCAGCAGCTTTGGGACAGGTTCCCGCTCACCCCTCCACTTT.

The CDR3 is CASNAGTKVAEAFF. CDR3 bases: TGTGCCAGCAATGCGGGAACGAAAGTGGCTGAAGCTTTCTTT. The chain carries TRBV2 and TRBJ1-1; no clear D gene. The CDR3 runs to 14 residues. V was cut by 7 bases and J by 6 bases, with 18 bases left in between. CDR1 is SNHLY and CDR2 is FYNNEI in the germline V gene.

This clone was recorded only once. This rearrangement joins TRBV5-4 to TRBJ2-7; D might be TRBD2 (5 bases). Germline values: CDR1 SGHNT, CDR2 YYREEE (reference sequence). The CDR3 has 14 amino acids. V gave up 4 bases and J gave up 3 bases, with 14 bases separating them. CDR3 coding DNA: TGTGCCAGCAGCCCGGTCATAGGGAGCTACGAGCAGTACTTC. As protein: CASSPVIGSYEQYF. Complete variable domain (other parts from reference TRBV5-4 and TRBJ2-7): ETGVTQSPTHLIKTRGQQVTLRCSSQSGHNTVSWYQQALGQGPQFIFQYYREEENGRGNFPPRFSGLQFPNYSSELNVNALELDDSALYLCASSPVIGSYEQYFGPGTRLTVT.

This chain uses TRBV9 with TRBJ1-5; 9 positions agree with TRBD1. V shed 4 bases, J shed 4 bases, and the junction held 6 bases outside the gene matches. Germline CDR1 SGDLS, CDR2 YYNGEE. This CDR3 region has 15 residues. CDR3 bases: TGTGCCAGCAGCAAAACCGGGACAGGGAATCAGCCCCAGCATTTT. Encoded protein: CASSKTGTGNQPQHF.

This chain uses TRBV29-1 with TRBJ2-1; 9 nucleotides align to TRBD2. The CDR3 runs 14 residues. Trimming took 5 bases from V and 5 from J; bases not matched to a gene: 7. The germline V gene has CDR1 SQVTM and CDR2 ANQGSEA. Here the CDR3 DNA reads TGCAGCGTTCTAGGACTAGCGAGCCACAATGAGCAGTTCTTC. Its translation: CSVLGLASHNEQFF.

The chain recombines TRBV4-3 with TRBJ1-1; the match to TRBD1 covers 8 bases. Germline CDR1 is LGHNA and CDR2 is YSLEER. This CDR3 is 13 amino acids long. V trimming: 5 bases; J trimming: 4 bases; junction bases outside the gene matches: 3. CDR3 DNA sequence: TGCGCCAGCAGCTTACAGGGGGTCACTGAAGCTTTCTTT. It codes for CASSLQGVTEAFF.

This chain joins TRBV25-1 and TRBJ2-1; 9 nucleotides agree with TRBD2. J gave up 8 bases and V 3 bases, and 8 bases lay outside the gene matches. The CDR3 totals 15 residues. From germline, CDR1 is MGHDK and CDR2 SYGVNS. In DNA, the CDR3 is TGTGCCAGCAGTGAGGGGCTAGCGGGACGCGATGAGCAGTTCTTC. It codes for CASSEGLAGRDEQFF. The whole variable domain, filled in from reference TRBV25-1 and TRBJ2-1, reads EADIYQTPRYLVIGTGKKITLECSQTMGHDKMYWYQQDPGMELHLIHYSYGVNSTEKGDLSSESTVSRIRTEHFPLTLESARPSHTSQYLCASSEGLAGRDEQFFGPGTRLTVL.

V gene TRBV13 combines with J gene TRBJ1-1, with D perhaps matching TRBD1 (5 bases). The CDR3 is 13 residues long. CDR1 and CDR2 from the germline V gene are PRHDT and FYEKMQ (reference sequence). Trimming left V 2 bases short and J 6 bases short, with 10 bases between. CDR3 loop: CASSLPGGAEAFF. In DNA form, the CDR3 reads TGTGCCAGCAGCTTACCGGGAGGGGCTGAAGCTTTCTTT.